The T cell receptor beta chain under discussion was sequenced for a study of response to subunit inactivated influenza vaccine. As for this clonotype: Its antigen remains unknown.

Study-level findings and limits: Few new T cells, the authors suggested, are recruited by each seasonal influenza vaccination.

CDR1 is LNHDA and CDR2 is SQIVND in the germline V gene (reference sequence). This CDR3 is built from 15 residues. The junction had 8 bases not matched to a gene; V was cut back by 2 bases and J by 6 bases. In TCRdb, the RT-PCR reads were re-called with MiXCR into one record per CDR3 protein. The sample has 550,000 to 600,000 distinct CDR3 sequences; about 11% are singletons. The specimen comprised PBMCs from blood, sampled on the day of vaccination. V gene TRBV19 combines with J gene TRBJ2-7; 9 nucleotides line up with TRBD1. The clonotype comes from a man in his fifties who received an inactivated influenza vaccine. CDR3 sequence: CASSILGTGLTEQYF. DNA of the CDR3: TGTGCCAGTAGTATACTTGGGACAGGGCTGACCGAGCAGTACTTC.